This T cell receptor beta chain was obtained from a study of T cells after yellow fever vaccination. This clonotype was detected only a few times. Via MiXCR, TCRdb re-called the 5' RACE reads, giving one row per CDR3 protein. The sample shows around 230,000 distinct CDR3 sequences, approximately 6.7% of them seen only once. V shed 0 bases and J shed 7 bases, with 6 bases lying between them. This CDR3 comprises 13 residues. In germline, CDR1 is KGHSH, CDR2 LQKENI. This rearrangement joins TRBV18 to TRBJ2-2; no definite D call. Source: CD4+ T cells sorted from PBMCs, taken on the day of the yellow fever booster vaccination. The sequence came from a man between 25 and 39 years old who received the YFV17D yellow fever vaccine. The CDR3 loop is CASSPPTGGELFF. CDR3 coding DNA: TGTGCCAGCTCACCACCGACGGGCGGGGAGCTGTTTTTT.